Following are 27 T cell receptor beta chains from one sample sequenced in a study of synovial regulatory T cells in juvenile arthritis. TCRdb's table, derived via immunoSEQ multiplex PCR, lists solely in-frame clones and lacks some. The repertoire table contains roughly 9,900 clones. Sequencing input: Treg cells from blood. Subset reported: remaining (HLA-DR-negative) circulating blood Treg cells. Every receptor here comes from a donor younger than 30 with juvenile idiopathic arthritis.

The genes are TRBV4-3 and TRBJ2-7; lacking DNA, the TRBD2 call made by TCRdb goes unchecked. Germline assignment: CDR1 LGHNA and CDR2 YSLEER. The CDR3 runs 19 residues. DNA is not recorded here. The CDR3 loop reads CASSQGRDLAGGPSYEQYF.

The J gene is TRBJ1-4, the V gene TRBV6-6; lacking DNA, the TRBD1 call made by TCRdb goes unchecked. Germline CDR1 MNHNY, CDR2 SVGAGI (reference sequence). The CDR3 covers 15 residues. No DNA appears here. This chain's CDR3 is CASRLGQGGGEKLFF.

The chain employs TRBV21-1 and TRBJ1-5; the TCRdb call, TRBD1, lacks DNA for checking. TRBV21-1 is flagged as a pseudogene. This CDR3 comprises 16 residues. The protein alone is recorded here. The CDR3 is CASSKGNRGRNQPQHF.

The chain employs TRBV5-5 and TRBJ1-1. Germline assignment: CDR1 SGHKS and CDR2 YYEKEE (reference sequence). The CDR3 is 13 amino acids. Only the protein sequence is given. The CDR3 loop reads CASSLGGTTEAFF.

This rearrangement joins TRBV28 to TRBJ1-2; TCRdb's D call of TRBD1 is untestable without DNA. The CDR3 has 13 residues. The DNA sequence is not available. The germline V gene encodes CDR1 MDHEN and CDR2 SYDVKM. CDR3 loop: CASSPTASYGYTF.

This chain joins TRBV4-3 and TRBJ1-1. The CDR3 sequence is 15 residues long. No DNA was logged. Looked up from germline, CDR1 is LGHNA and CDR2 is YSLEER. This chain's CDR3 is CASSQDGGWNTEAFF.

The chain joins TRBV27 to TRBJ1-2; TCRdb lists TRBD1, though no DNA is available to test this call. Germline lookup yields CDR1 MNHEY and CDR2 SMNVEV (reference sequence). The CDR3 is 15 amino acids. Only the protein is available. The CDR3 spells CASSPTGYVRYGYTF.

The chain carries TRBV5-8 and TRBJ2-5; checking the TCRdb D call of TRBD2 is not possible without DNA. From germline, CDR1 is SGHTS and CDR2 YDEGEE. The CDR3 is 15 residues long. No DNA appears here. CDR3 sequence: CASSPGLAAQETQYF.

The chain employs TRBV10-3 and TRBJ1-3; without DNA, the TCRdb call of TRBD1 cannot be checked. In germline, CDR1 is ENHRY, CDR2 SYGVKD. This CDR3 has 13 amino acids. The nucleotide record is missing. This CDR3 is CAITPSSGNTIYF.

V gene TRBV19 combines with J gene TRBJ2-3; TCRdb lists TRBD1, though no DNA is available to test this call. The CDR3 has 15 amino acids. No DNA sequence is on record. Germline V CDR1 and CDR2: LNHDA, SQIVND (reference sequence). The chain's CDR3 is CASSVQDRNTDTQYF.

The chain's CDR3 is CASSTARWNTEAFF. The chain employs TRBV19 and TRBJ1-1. This CDR3 comprises 14 residues. No DNA sequence was recorded. The germline gives CDR1 LNHDA, CDR2 SQIVND (reference sequence).

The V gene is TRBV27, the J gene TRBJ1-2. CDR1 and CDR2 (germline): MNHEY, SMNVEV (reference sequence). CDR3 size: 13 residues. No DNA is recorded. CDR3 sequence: CASSFSAFYGYTF.

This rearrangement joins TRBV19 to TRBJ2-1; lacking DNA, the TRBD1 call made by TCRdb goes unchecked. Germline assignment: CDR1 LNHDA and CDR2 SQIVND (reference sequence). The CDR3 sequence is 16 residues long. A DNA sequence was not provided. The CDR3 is CASSMRTGPMGNEQFF.

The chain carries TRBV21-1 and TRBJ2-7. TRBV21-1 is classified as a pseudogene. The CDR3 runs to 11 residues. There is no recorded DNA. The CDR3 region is CASKYSYEQYF.

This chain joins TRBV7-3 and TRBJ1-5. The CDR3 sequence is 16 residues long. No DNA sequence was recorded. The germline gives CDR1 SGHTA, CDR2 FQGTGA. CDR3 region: CASSPPREDSNQPQHF.

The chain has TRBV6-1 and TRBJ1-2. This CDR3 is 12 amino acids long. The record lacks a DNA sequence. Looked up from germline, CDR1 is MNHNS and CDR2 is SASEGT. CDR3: CASSENNYGYTF.

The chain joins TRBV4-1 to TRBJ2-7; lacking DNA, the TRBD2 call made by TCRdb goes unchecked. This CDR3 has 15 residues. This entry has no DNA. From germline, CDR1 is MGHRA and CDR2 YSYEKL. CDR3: CASSHRLAGGYEQYF.

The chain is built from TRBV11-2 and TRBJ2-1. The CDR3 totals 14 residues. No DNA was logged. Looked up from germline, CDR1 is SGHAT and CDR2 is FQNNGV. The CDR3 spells CASSRGPLEDEQFF.

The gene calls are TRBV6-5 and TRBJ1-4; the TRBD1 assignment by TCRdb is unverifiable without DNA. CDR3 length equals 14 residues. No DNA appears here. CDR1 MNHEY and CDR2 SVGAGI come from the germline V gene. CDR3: CASSTPRINEKLFF.

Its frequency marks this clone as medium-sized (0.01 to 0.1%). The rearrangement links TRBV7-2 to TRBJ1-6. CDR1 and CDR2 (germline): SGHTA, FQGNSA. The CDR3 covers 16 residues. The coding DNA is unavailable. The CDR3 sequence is CASSFTGSGYNSPLHF.

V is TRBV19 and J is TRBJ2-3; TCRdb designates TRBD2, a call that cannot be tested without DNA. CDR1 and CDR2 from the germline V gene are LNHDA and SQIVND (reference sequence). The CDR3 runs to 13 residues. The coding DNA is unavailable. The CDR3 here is CASKASGRDTQYF.

The CDR3 reads CASSPGQGAKGYTF. This chain links TRBV10-1 with TRBJ1-2; lacking DNA, the TRBD1 call made by TCRdb goes unchecked. The CDR3 totals 14 residues. No DNA is listed. Germline-derived CDR1 and CDR2 are WNHNN and SYGVQD (reference sequence).

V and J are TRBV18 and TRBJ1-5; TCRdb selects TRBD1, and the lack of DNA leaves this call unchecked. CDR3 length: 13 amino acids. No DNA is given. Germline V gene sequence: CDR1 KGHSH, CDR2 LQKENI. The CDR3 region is CASSPDRDQPQHF.

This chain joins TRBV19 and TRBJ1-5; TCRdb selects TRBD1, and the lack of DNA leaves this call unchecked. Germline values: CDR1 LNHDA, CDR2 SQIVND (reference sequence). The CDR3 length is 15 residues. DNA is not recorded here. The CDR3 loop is CASRYRGYSNQPQHF.

CDR3 amino acids: CASSQSGQETGELFF. This rearrangement joins TRBV4-2 to TRBJ2-2. This CDR3 region has 15 residues. Only the protein is on record. Per germline, CDR1 LGHNA and CDR2 YNFKEQ.

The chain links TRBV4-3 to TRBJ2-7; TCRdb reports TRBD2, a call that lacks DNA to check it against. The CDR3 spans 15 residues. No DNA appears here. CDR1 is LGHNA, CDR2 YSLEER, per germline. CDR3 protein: CASSHGATSTYEQYF.

The CDR3 is CASSKAGLSTDTQYF. This chain joins TRBV5-4 and TRBJ2-3; TCRdb's assignment of TRBD2 cannot be checked, as there is no DNA. Germline values: CDR1 SGHNT, CDR2 YYREEE (reference sequence). The CDR3 is 15 amino acids. DNA for this receptor is not on file.